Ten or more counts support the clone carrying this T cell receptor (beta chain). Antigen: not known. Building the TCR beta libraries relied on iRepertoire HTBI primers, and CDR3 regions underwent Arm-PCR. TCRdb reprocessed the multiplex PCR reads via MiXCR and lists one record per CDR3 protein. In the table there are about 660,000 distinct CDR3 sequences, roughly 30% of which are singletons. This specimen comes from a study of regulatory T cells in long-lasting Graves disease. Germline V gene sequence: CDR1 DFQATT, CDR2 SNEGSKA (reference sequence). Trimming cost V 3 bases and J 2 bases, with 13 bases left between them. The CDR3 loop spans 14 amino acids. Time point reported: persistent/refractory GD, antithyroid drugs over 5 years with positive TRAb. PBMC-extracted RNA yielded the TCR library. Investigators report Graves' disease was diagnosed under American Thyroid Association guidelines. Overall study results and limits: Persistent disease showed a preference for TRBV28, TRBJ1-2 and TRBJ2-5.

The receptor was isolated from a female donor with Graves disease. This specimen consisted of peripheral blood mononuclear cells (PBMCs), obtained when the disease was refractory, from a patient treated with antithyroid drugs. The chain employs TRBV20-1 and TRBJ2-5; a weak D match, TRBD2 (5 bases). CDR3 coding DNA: TGCAGTGCTAGTGAGGGAACACGGCAAGAGACCCAGTACTTC. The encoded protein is CSASEGTRQETQYF.